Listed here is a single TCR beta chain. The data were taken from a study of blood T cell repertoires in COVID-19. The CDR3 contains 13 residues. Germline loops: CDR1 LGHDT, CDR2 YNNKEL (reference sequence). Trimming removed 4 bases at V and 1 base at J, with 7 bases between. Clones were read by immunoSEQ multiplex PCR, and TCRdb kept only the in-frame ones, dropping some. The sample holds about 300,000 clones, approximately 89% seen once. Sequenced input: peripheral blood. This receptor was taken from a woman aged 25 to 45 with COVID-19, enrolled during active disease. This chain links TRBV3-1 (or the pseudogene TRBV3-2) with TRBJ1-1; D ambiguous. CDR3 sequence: CASSRPGNTEAFF. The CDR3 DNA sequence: TGTGCCAGCAGCCGCCCAGGGAACACTGAAGCTTTCTTT.